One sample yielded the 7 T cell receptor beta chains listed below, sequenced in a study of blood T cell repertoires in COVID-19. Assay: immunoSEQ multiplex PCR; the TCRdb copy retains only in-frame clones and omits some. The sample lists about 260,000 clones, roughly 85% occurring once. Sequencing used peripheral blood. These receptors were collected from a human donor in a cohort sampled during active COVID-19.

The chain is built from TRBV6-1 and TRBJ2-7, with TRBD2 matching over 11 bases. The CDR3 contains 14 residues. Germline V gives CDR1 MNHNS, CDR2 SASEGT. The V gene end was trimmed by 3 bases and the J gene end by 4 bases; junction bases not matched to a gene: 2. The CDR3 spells CASSEGLAVYEQYF. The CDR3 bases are TGTGCCAGCAGTGAGGGACTAGCGGTGTACGAGCAGTACTTC.

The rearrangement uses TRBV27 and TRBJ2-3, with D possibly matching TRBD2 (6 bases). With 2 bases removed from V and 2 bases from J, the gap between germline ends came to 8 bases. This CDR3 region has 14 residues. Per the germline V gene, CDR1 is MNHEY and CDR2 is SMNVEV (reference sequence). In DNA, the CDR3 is TGTGCCAGCAGTTTACGGGGGAACACAGATACGCAGTATTTT. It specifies CASSLRGNTDTQYF.

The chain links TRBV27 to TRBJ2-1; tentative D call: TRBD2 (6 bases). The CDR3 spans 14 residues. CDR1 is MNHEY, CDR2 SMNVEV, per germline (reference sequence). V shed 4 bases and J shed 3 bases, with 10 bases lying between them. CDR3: CASSWGSGYNEQFF. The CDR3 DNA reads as TGTGCCAGCAGTTGGGGTAGCGGCTACAATGAGCAGTTCTTC.

The CDR3 region has the DNA TGTGCCAGTACCATCTTAACAGGTTCTGGTTACACCGGGGAGCTGTTTTTT. Residues: CASTILTGSGYTGELFF. V is TRBV19 and J is TRBJ2-2, with D perhaps matching TRBD1 (5 bases). CDR1 and CDR2 from the germline V gene are LNHDA and SQIVND (reference sequence). The CDR3 is 17 amino acids. V lost 7 bases, J lost 3 bases, and 21 bases lay in between.

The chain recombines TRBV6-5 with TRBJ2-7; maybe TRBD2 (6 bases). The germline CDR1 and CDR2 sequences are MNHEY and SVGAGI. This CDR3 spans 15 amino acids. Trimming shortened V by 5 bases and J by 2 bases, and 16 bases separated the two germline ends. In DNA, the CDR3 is TGTGCCAGCAGTCGAGGAGGGCCCCAACCCTACGAGCAGTACTTC. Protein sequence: CASSRGGPQPYEQYF.

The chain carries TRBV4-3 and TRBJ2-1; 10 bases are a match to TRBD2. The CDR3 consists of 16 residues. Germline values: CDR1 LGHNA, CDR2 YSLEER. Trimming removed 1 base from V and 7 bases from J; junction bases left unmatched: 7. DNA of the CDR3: TGCGCCAGCAGCCAAGCTTGGACTAGCGGTCTTAATGAGCAGTTCTTC. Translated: CASSQAWTSGLNEQFF.

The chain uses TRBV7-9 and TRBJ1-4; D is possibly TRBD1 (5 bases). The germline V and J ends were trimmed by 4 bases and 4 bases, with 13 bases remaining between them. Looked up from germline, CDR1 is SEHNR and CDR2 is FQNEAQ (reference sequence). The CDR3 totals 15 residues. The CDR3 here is CASSSDGGGNEKLFF. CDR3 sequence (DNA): TGTGCCAGCAGCTCAGACGGCGGGGGTAATGAAAAACTGTTTTTT.